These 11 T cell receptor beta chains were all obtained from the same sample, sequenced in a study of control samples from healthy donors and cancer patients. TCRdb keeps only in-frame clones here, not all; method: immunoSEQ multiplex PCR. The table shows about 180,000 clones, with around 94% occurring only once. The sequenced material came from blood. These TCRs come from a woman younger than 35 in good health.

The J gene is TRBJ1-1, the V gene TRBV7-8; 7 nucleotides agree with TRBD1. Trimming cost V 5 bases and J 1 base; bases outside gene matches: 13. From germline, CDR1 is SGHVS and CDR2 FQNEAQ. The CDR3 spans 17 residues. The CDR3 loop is CASSIGIKGQRNTEAFF. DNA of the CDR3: TGTGCCAGCAGCATTGGGATAAAGGGACAGCGGAACACTGAAGCTTTCTTT.

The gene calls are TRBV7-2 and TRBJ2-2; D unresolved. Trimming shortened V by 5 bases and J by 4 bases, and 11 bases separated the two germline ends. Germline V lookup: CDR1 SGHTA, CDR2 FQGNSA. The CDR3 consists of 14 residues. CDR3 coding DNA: TGTGCCAGCAGCCCAGTAAGGGCCACCGGGGAGCTGTTTTTT. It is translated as CASSPVRATGELFF.

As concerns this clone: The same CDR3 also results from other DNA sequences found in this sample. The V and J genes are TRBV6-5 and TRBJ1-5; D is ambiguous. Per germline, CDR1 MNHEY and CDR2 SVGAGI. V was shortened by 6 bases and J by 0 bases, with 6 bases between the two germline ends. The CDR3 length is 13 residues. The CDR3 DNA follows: TGTGCCAGCAGACGCAATAGCAATCAGCCCCAGCATTTT. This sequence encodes CASRRNSNQPQHF.

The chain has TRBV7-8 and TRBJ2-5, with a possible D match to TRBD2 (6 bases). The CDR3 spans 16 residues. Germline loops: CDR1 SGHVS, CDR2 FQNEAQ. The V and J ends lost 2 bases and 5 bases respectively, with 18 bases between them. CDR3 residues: CASSLSRMGGGETQYF. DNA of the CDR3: TGTGCCAGCAGCTTATCACGGATGGGGGGTGGGGAGACCCAGTACTTC.

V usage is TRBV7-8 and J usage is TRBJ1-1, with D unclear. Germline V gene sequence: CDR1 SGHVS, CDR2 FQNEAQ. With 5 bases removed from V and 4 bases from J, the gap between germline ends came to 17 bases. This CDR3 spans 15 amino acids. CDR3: CASSLLPEVGTEAFF. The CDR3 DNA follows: TGTGCCAGCAGCCTTCTCCCCGAGGTGGGCACTGAAGCTTTCTTT. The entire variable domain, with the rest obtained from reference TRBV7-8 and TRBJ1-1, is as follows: GAGVSQSPRYKVAKRGQDVALRCDPISGHVSLFWYQQALGQGPEFLTYFQNEAQLDKSGLPSDRFFAERPEGSVSTLKIQRTQQEDSAVYLCASSLLPEVGTEAFFGQGTRLTVV.

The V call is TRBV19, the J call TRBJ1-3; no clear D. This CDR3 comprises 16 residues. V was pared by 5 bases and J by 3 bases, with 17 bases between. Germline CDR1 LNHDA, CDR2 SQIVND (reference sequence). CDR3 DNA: TGTGCCAGTAGTGCCGTGGGGAGGGCAAGTGGAAACACCATATATTTT. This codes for CASSAVGRASGNTIYF.

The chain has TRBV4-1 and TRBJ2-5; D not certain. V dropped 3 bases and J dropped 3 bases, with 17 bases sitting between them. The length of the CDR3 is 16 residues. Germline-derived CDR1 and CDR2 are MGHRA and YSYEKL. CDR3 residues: CASSQGWGSTEETQYF. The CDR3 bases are TGCGCCAGCAGCCAGGGGTGGGGTTCTACCGAAGAGACCCAGTACTTC.

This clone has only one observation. CDR3 DNA: TGTGCCAGTAGTATCCTAGTGGGTGCAGCTAAAGAGGAAAAACTGTTTTTT. As protein: CASSILVGAAKEEKLFF. The V and J genes are TRBV19 and TRBJ1-4; D unresolved. CDR1 LNHDA and CDR2 SQIVND come from the germline V gene (reference sequence). The V gene lost 3 bases and the J gene lost 8 bases, with 22 bases spanning the gap. CDR3 length: 17 residues.

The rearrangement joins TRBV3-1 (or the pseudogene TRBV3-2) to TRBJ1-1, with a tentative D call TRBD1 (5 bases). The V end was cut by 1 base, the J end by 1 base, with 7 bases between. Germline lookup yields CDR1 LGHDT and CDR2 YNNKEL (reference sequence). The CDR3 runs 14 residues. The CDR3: CASSQVRGNTEAFF. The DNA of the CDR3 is TGTGCCAGCAGCCAAGTAAGGGGGAACACTGAAGCTTTCTTT.

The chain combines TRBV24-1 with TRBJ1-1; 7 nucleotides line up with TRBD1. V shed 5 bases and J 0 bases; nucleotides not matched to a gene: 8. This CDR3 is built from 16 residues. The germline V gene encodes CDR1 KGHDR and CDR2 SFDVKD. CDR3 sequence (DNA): TGTGCCACCAGTGGTCGAGGGGGCGGTTTGAACACTGAAGCTTTCTTT. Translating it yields CATSGRGGGLNTEAFF.

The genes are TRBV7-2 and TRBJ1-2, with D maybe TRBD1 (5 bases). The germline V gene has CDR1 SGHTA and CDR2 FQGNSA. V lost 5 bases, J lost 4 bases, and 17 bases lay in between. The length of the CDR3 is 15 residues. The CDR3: CASSPPWGATYGYTF. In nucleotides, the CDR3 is TGTGCCAGCAGCCCCCCATGGGGCGCTACCTATGGCTACACCTTC.